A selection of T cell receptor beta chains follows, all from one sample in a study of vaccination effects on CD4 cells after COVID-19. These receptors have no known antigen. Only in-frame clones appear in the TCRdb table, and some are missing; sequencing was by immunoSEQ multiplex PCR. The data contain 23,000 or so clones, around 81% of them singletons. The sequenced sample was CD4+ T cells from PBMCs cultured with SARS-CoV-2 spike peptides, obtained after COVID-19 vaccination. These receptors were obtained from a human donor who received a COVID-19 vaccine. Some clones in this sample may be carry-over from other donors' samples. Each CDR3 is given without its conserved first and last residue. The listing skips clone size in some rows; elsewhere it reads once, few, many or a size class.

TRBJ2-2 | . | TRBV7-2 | ASSSPAGANTGELF
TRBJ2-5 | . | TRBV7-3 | ASSLDTGQTQY
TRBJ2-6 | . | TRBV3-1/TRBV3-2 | ASSPLLGVSGANVLT
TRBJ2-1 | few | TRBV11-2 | ASSLRGGAANEQF
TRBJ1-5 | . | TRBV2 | ASRGQTNQPQH
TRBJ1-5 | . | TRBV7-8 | ASSLGGVRGNQPQH
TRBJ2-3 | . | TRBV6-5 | ASSYDATGTDTQY
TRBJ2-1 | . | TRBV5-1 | ASSLQGMSSYNEQF
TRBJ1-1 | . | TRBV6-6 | ASSFGTGGVGTEAF
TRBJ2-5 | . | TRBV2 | ASRRGTSQETQY
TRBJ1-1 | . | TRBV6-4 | ASSPDRGTEAF
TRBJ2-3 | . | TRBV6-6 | ASRFPGDFTDTQY
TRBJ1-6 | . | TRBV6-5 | AANRVRNSPLH
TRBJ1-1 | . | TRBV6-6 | ASSLPDRVAF
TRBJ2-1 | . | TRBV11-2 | ASRPFLAGASEF
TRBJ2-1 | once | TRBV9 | ASSATTGTDYNEQF
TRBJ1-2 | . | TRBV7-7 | ASSLSDEDRRTGGYT
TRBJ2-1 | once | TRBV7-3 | ASSLGLAGNNEQF
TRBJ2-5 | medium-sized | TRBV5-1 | ASSWLTGGQETQY
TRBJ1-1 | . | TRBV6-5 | ATVPGPAGRAEAF
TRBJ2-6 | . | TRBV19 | ASSSHGGSGANVLT
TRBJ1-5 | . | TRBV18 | ASSPPSDTGGPQH
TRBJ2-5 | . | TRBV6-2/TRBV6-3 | ASSYSIETQY
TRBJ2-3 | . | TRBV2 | ASSGKRGGVDTQY
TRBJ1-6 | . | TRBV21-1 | ASRPVHPGGDSPLH
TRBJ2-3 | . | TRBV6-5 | ASRPSGGTDTQY
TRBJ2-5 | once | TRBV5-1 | ASSLVPGTGGETQY
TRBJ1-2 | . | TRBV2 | ASSESWDSQNYGYT
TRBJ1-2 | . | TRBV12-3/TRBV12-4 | ASSAREGAWT